The next 19 T cell receptor beta chains were all read from a single sample in a study of breast tumors, draining lymph nodes, adjacent tissues. Breast cancer patients provided tissue from their axillary draining lymph nodes. From the multiplex PCR reads, TCRdb called clonotypes with MiXCR, one entry per CDR3 protein. The profile shows 150,000 or so distinct CDR3 sequences, about 33% of them singletons. The sample comprised axillary lymph node tissue. These receptors were obtained from a female donor with breast cancer. Some clones in this sample may be carry-over from other donors' samples.

This clonotype has at least ten counts. This CDR3 reads CASSPGAPTYEQYF. DNA of the CDR3: TGTGCCAGCAGCCCCGGGGCTCCCACGTACGAGCAGTACTTC. The chain links TRBV11-3 to TRBJ2-7, with D perhaps TRBD1 or TRBD2 (5 bases each). Germline CDR1 SGHNT, CDR2 YENEEA. The CDR3 is 14 residues long. V was shortened by 5 bases and J by 4 bases, with 15 bases between the two germline ends.

For this clonotype: A much more abundant neighbour one base away suggests this may be a read error. The chain couples TRBV12-3 or TRBV12-4 to TRBJ1-2, with D perhaps matching TRBD1 (5 bases). The CDR3 loop spans 12 amino acids. CDR3 residues: CASSLTGRGHTF. The CDR3 region has the DNA TGTGCCAGCAGTTTAACGGGACGTGGCCACACCTTC.

This clonotype was seen ten or more times. The rearrangement links TRBV19 to TRBJ2-1, with TRBD1 identical over 9 bases. Looked up from germline, CDR1 is LNHDA and CDR2 is SQIVND (reference sequence). CDR3 length equals 16 residues. V shed 5 bases, J shed 7 bases, and the junction held 12 bases outside the gene matches. CDR3 nucleotides: TGTGCCAGTAGTCCCGAACCGGGACAGGGTAGGAATGAGCAGTTCTTC. Translating it yields CASSPEPGQGRNEQFF. Variable domain in full (rest from reference TRBV19 and TRBJ2-1): DGGITQSPKYLFRKEGQNVTLSCEQNLNHDAMYWYRQDPGQGLRLIYYSQIVNDFQKGDIAEGYSVSREKKESFPLTVTSAQKNPTAFYLCASSPEPGQGRNEQFFGPGTRLTVL.

The V and J genes are TRBV19 and TRBJ2-3; 9 bases are shared with TRBD2. V lost 6 bases to trimming and J lost 1 base; unmatched junction nucleotides: 2. CDR3 length: 14 amino acids. Germline V gene sequence: CDR1 LNHDA, CDR2 SQIVND (reference sequence). CDR3 region: CASRSSGGTDTQYF. DNA for the CDR3: TGTGCCAGTAGGTCTAGCGGGGGCACAGATACGCAGTATTTT. Variable domain in full (rest from reference TRBV19 and TRBJ2-3): DGGITQSPKYLFRKEGQNVTLSCEQNLNHDAMYWYRQDPGQGLRLIYYSQIVNDFQKGDIAEGYSVSREKKESFPLTVTSAQKNPTAFYLCASRSSGGTDTQYFGPGTRLTVL.

The sample holds many counts of this clonotype. The chain couples TRBV19 to TRBJ1-2, with D unresolved. The CDR3 is made up of 12 amino acids. Looked up from germline, CDR1 is LNHDA and CDR2 is SQIVND (reference sequence). V lost 7 bases and J 7 bases, leaving 13 bases between the germline ends. CDR3 protein: CASTNGLGGYTF. The CDR3 DNA follows: TGTGCCAGTACAAATGGACTCGGTGGCTACACCTTC.

This clonotype was observed at least ten times. The gene calls are TRBV7-9 and TRBJ2-7, with 8 bases that match TRBD1. In germline, CDR1 is SEHNR, CDR2 FQNEAQ (reference sequence). The ends lost 1 base at V and 9 bases at J; junction bases unmatched: 5. This CDR3 contains 13 residues. For the CDR3, the DNA is TGTGCCAGCAGCTTAGGCAGGACAGGGTGGCAGTACTTC. Translation gives CASSLGRTGWQYF.

In this sample, this clonotype turned up many times. The chain combines TRBV6-2 or TRBV6-3 with TRBJ1-3, with D unclear. Trimming cost V 5 bases and J 3 bases, with 17 bases left between them. Germline V gives CDR1 MNHEY, CDR2 SVGEGT. CDR3 length: 16 residues. The CDR3 sequence: CASSLRRPERGNTIYF. The DNA for the CDR3 is TGTGCCAGCAGTCTACGGCGCCCCGAACGTGGAAACACCATATATTTT.

This clonotype was recorded a few times. The V call is TRBV12-3 or TRBV12-4, the J call TRBJ1-1; D call uncertain. This CDR3 spans 11 amino acids. V gave up 10 bases and J gave up 2 bases, with 8 bases separating them. The CDR3 sequence: CATSINTEAFF. CDR3 DNA sequence: TGTGCCACCTCAATTAACACTGAAGCTTTCTTT.

The CDR3 sequence is CASSPNRGDEQFF. The CDR3 coding sequence is TGTGCCAGCTCACCAAACAGGGGTGATGAGCAGTTCTTC. The chain employs TRBV18 and TRBJ2-1; the match to TRBD1 covers 7 bases. The CDR3 loop spans 13 amino acids. The ends lost 2 bases at V and 8 bases at J; junction bases unmatched: 3. The germline gives CDR1 KGHSH, CDR2 LQKENI.

This clonotype was observed a handful of times. This chain joins TRBV28 and TRBJ2-7; 12 positions match TRBD2. The CDR3 runs to 15 residues. The trim removed 6 bases at V and 5 bases at J, leaving 8 bases unmatched. Germline CDR1 reads MDHEN; CDR2 reads SYDVKM. CDR3 nucleotides: TGTGCCAGCAGGGATACGACTAGCGGGAGAAACGAGCAGTACTTC. Protein sequence: CASRDTTSGRNEQYF.

This clonotype came up many times. The V and J genes are TRBV25-1 and TRBJ1-4; 12 bases fit TRBD1. The germline gives CDR1 MGHDK, CDR2 SYGVNS. The CDR3 contains 16 residues. V trimming: 1 base; J trimming: 7 bases; junction bases outside the gene matches: 4. CDR3 nucleotide sequence: TGTGCCAGCAGTGAATTGGGACAGGGGGCCGCTGAAAAACTGTTTTTT. Residues: CASSELGQGAAEKLFF.

The genes are TRBV10-2 and TRBJ1-6; the D is unclear. The CDR3 is 16 residues long. CDR1 is WSHSY and CDR2 is SAAADI in the germline V gene. V was shortened by 3 bases and J by 8 bases, with 17 bases between the two germline ends. The CDR3 DNA follows: TGCGCCAGCAGTGACGACCCGGAGCAATACTATTCACCCCTCCACTTT. Its translation: CASSDDPEQYYSPLHF.

This clonotype has ten or more counts. This chain links TRBV4-1 with TRBJ1-2; a weak D match, TRBD1 (5 bases). V was cut by 0 bases and J by 4 bases, with 9 bases left in between. This CDR3 comprises 14 residues. The V gene's germline CDR1 is MGHRA and CDR2 YSYEKL. This chain's CDR3 is CASSQEGDGYGYTF. For the CDR3, the DNA is TGCGCCAGCAGCCAAGAAGGGGATGGCTATGGCTACACCTTC.

Details on this clonotype: One end of the junction fails to match germline, which may point to a read error. This sequence joins TRBV18 and TRBJ1-6; perhaps TRBD1 as D (6 bases). Germline CDR1 is KGHSH and CDR2 is LQKENI. The CDR3 spans 16 residues. CDR3 DNA: TGTGCCAGCTCCCCCAACAGGGCGAGGGAGAATTCGCCCCTCCACTTT. Its translation is CASSPNRARENSPLHF.

This clonotype was picked up one time. The junction shows a germline mismatch at one end, possibly a read error. The V call is TRBV5-1, the J call TRBJ2-3; a possible D gene is TRBD2 (6 bases). Germline CDR1 and CDR2: SGHRS and YFSETQ. The CDR3 has 16 residues. CDR3: CASTGGAARSTDAQYF. In DNA form, the CDR3 reads TGCGCCAGCACCGGAGGGGCGGCGCGGAGCACAGATGCGCAGTATTTT. Variable domain in full (rest from reference TRBV5-1 and TRBJ2-3): KAGVTQTPRYLIKTRGQQVTLSCSPISGHRSVSWYQQTPGQGLQFLFEYFSETQRNKGNFPGRFSGRQFSNSRSEMNVSTLELGDSALYLCASTGGAARSTDAQYFGPGTRLTVL.

This clonotype occurred many times. This chain connects TRBV20-1 to TRBJ2-7; tentatively, D is TRBD2 (6 bases). The CDR3 has 17 amino acids. In germline, CDR1 is DFQATT, CDR2 SNEGSKA (reference sequence). Trimming cost V 4 bases and J 2 bases, with 24 bases left between them. For the CDR3, the DNA is TGCAGTGCTAAGGCCTTCACTAGGCGGGGAACCCCCTACGAGCAGTACTTC. Translated, it gives CSAKAFTRRGTPYEQYF.

The genes are TRBV4-3 and TRBJ2-3; possibly TRBD2 for D (5 bases). The germline gives CDR1 LGHNA, CDR2 YSLEER. The CDR3 has 16 residues. V lost 7 bases, J lost 2 bases, and 19 bases lay in between. DNA for the CDR3: TGCGCCAGCACCCCCGGGGTTGTTAGCGTCACAGATACGCAGTATTTT. This sequence encodes CASTPGVVSVTDTQYF.

This clonotype has at least ten counts. This chain uses TRBV5-8 with TRBJ2-7, with D perhaps matching TRBD1 (5 bases). CDR3 length: 16 amino acids. V lost 0 bases and J lost 3, with 16 bases in between. Germline V gene lookup returns CDR1 SGHTS and CDR2 YDEGEE. The CDR3 sequence is CASSLVLVGAYYEQYF. The CDR3 bases are TGTGCCAGCAGCTTGGTATTGGTAGGGGCTTACTACGAGCAGTACTTC. Full variable domain (missing parts from reference TRBV5-8 and TRBJ2-7): EAGVTQSPTHLIKTRGQQATLRCSPISGHTSVYWYQQALGLGLQFLLWYDEGEERNRGNFPPRFSGRQFPNYSSELNVNALELEDSALYLCASSLVLVGAYYEQYFGPGTRLTVT.

This clonotype was picked up a small number of times. The chain carries TRBV5-6 and TRBJ1-1; a possible D gene is TRBD1 (6 bases). Per germline, CDR1 SGHDT and CDR2 YYEEEE. The CDR3 has 13 amino acids. The V gene lost 1 base and the J gene lost 11 bases, with 15 bases spanning the gap. This CDR3 reads CASSLSGKGGAFF. CDR3 nucleotides: TGTGCCAGCAGCTTGTCCGGCAAGGGGGGGGCTTTCTTT.